These 21 T cell receptor beta chains share one sample of origin, sequenced in a study of shared clonotypes between healthy human individuals (dated by TCRdb to the early 2020s). Preparation of the library involved the immunoSEQ multiplex PCR assay. Here the immuneACCESS table is served through TCRdb, limited to in-frame sequences with V and J called. Missing clones are a known gap in these copies; in checked studies unresolved V genes cover under half, and the rest lacks a known reason. Recorded for this sample are more than 2,000,000 clones; around 94% of them occurred a single time. The ten largest clones add up to under 0.15% of the sample. Sequencing was carried out using naive CD4+ T cells sorted from blood. The sample's cell subset or site, from its label and the paper: CD45RA+ positively selected. These receptors originate from a man younger than 30 in good health.

This clone has only one observation. The chain links TRBV6-5 to TRBJ2-1, with unresolved D. From germline, CDR1 is MNHEY and CDR2 SVGAGI. Trimming stripped 0 bases from V and 11 bases from J, with 8 bases between. This CDR3 spans 12 amino acids. In DNA form, the CDR3 reads TGTGCCAGCAGTTACTCGATAGGGCAGCAGTTCTTC. It yields the protein CASSYSIGQQFF.

J is TRBJ1-1 and V is TRBV12-5; TRBD1 matches at 7 bases. The V gene's germline CDR1 is LGHNT and CDR2 FRNRAP. The CDR3 totals 15 residues. J gave up 0 bases and V 0 bases, and 1 base lay outside the gene matches. CDR3 nucleotides: TGTGCTAGTGGTTTGGTAACAGGGGTGAACACTGAAGCTTTCTTT. The encoded protein is CASGLVTGVNTEAFF.

The chain has TRBV28 and TRBJ1-4, with a possible D match to TRBD1 (5 bases). Germline CDR1 MDHEN, CDR2 SYDVKM. CDR3 length equals 14 residues. V was clipped by 6 bases and J by 7 bases, with 15 bases between them. Here the CDR3 reads CASSAGGKGEKLFF. In DNA form, the CDR3 reads TGTGCCAGCAGCGCCGGGGGTAAGGGTGAAAAACTGTTTTTT.

The genes are TRBV15 and TRBJ1-2; TRBD1 might be the D (6 bases). Trimming cost V 5 bases and J 3 bases, with 16 bases left between them. The CDR3 runs to 15 residues. The germline gives CDR1 LNHNV, CDR2 YYDKDF (reference sequence). The CDR3 loop is CATSPTPGQYYGYTF. The DNA for the CDR3 is TGTGCCACCAGCCCGACCCCCGGACAGTACTATGGCTACACCTTC. Looking up the rest from reference TRBV15 and TRBJ1-2 gives the full variable domain: DAMVIQNPRYQVTQFGKPVTLSCSQTLNHNVMYWYQQKSSQAPKLLFHYYDKDFNNEADTPDNFQSRRPNTSFCFLDIRSPGLGDTAMYLCATSPTPGQYYGYTFGSGTRLTVV.

The chain's CDR3 is CASSFEIFANTGELFF. DNA of the CDR3: TGTGCCAGCAGCTTTGAGATCTTCGCGAACACCGGGGAGCTGTTTTTT. The V and J genes are TRBV5-6 and TRBJ2-2; D is ambiguous. CDR3 length: 16 amino acids. CDR1 and CDR2 (germline): SGHDT, YYEEEE. Trimming removed 2 bases at V and 0 bases at J, with 11 bases between.

The chain links TRBV6-6 to TRBJ2-7, with TRBD2 matching 9 bases. J lost 4 bases, V lost 6 bases, and 4 bases had no gene match. Germline CDR1 is MNHNY and CDR2 is SVGAGI (reference sequence). The CDR3 spans 13 residues. The CDR3 region is CASRAGGGYEQYF. The CDR3 DNA follows: TGTGCCAGCAGAGCGGGGGGTGGGTACGAGCAGTACTTC.

The rearrangement uses TRBV14 and TRBJ1-3; 7 positions match TRBD1. The germline V gene encodes CDR1 SGHDN and CDR2 FVKESK. J lost 10 bases, V lost 1 base, and 10 bases had no gene match. There are 15 residues in the CDR3. In nucleotides, the CDR3 is TGTGCCAGCAGCCAAGGGACTACAGGGGTGAGGACCATATATTTT. It specifies CASSQGTTGVRTIYF.

The gene calls are TRBV2 and TRBJ2-3, with 8 bases aligning to TRBD2. The V and J ends lost 8 bases and 4 bases, in that order; junction bases with no gene match: 17. This CDR3 contains 17 residues. The germline gives CDR1 SNHLY, CDR2 FYNNEI. This chain's CDR3 is CASVRAGALRVSDTQYF. The CDR3 DNA reads TGTGCCAGCGTGCGAGCGGGAGCACTCCGGGTGTCAGATACGCAGTATTTT.

This chain uses TRBV18 with TRBJ2-7; 8 bases are shared with TRBD2. V was clipped by 4 bases and J by 6 bases; unmatched bases: 8. The CDR3 has 14 amino acids. Germline V gene data show CDR1 as KGHSH and CDR2 as LQKENI. CDR3 in amino acids: CASSLSGGQVEQYF. The CDR3 bases are TGTGCCAGCTCACTGAGCGGGGGCCAGGTCGAGCAGTACTTC.

The chain recombines TRBV5-1 with TRBJ1-6, with D tentatively TRBD1 (6 bases). The CDR3 sequence is 14 residues long. Germline CDR1 is SGHRS and CDR2 is YFSETQ. V was trimmed by 3 bases and J by 8 bases, leaving 12 bases between them. In DNA, the CDR3 is TGCGCCAGCAGCTCCCAGGGGTTGGATTCACCCCTCCACTTT. Translated: CASSSQGLDSPLHF.

This clone has just one count. Other DNA sequences within the sample encode an identical CDR3. The V call is TRBV5-4, the J call TRBJ2-1; D is ambiguous. CDR1 SGHNT and CDR2 YYREEE come from the germline V gene (reference sequence). The CDR3 is 15 amino acids. The V end lost 0 bases, the J end lost 1 base, and 8 bases lay between the germline ends. The CDR3 DNA reads as TGTGCCAGCAGCTTGGGTCTGGTGTCCTACAATGAGCAGTTCTTC. Residues: CASSLGLVSYNEQFF. The whole variable domain, remainder taken from reference TRBV5-4 and TRBJ2-1, is ETGVTQSPTHLIKTRGQQVTLRCSSQSGHNTVSWYQQALGQGPQFIFQYYREEENGRGNFPPRFSGLQFPNYSSELNVNALELDDSALYLCASSLGLVSYNEQFFGPGTRLTVL.

The gene calls are TRBV4-1 and TRBJ1-6; D remains ambiguous. This CDR3 is built from 15 residues. Trimming took 0 bases from V and 10 from J, leaving 13 bases between them. Germline V CDR1 and CDR2: MGHRA, YSYEKL. For the CDR3, the DNA is TGCGCCAGCAGCCAAGATAGGGTCAGCGGCTCACCCCTCCACTTT. It codes for CASSQDRVSGSPLHF.

This clone appeared once. The chain carries TRBV6-5 and TRBJ1-2; 8 bases are shared with TRBD1. The CDR3 is made up of 15 amino acids. Germline trimming cut 5 bases from V and 8 bases from J; bases unmatched to any gene: 13. Germline CDR1 MNHEY, CDR2 SVGAGI. The CDR3: CASSTSGQVVFGYTF. CDR3 sequence (DNA): TGTGCCAGCAGTACATCGGGACAGGTTGTATTCGGCTACACCTTC.

This clone has a single count. V usage is TRBV5-1 and J usage is TRBJ2-2, with D perhaps TRBD2 (6 bases). V gave up 4 bases and J gave up 5 bases, with 12 bases separating them. This CDR3 comprises 14 residues. Germline V gives CDR1 SGHRS, CDR2 YFSETQ. CDR3 nucleotide sequence: TGCGCCAGCAGCCCCGGGACTTCAACCGGGGAGCTGTTTTTT. This translates into CASSPGTSTGELFF. The full variable domain, its missing parts supplied by reference TRBV5-1 and TRBJ2-2, is KAGVTQTPRYLIKTRGQQVTLSCSPISGHRSVSWYQQTPGQGLQFLFEYFSETQRNKGNFPGRFSGRQFSNSRSEMNVSTLELGDSALYLCASSPGTSTGELFFGEGSRLTVL.

A note on this clone: Other DNA sequences within the sample encode an identical CDR3. The rearrangement uses TRBV19 and TRBJ2-7; TRBD1 is a possible D gene (6 bases). Trimming removed 8 bases from V and 4 bases from J, with 15 bases in between. CDR1 and CDR2 (germline): LNHDA, SQIVND (reference sequence). This CDR3 region has 13 residues. In DNA, the CDR3 is TGTGCCAGTTCGAGACAGGTGACATACGAGCAGTACTTC. Its protein product is CASSRQVTYEQYF.

For the CDR3, the DNA is TGTGCCAGCAGTTTATTGAGAGGCGGAAACACTGAAGCTTTCTTT. Its protein product is CASSLLRGGNTEAFF. This sequence joins TRBV27 and TRBJ1-1; unclear D gene. With 1 base removed from V and 2 bases from J, the gap between germline ends came to 11 bases. This CDR3 is built from 15 residues. The germline V gene has CDR1 MNHEY and CDR2 SMNVEV (reference sequence).

V and J are TRBV7-2 and TRBJ2-7; no definite D call. Germline CDR1 reads SGHTA; CDR2 reads FQGNSA. There are 12 residues in the CDR3. Trimming stripped 5 bases from V and 3 bases from J, with 8 bases between. CDR3 DNA: TGTGCCAGCAGCACATCAATCTACGAGCAGTACTTC. This sequence encodes CASSTSIYEQYF.

The V call is TRBV6-5, the J call TRBJ2-2, with D maybe TRBD1 (6 bases). CDR3 length equals 16 residues. V lost 4 bases to trimming and J lost 7 bases, with 19 bases between them. Germline lookup yields CDR1 MNHEY and CDR2 SVGAGI. CDR3 in amino acids: CASSFLTSLRGGELFF. The CDR3 bases are TGTGCCAGCAGTTTTCTGACGAGTCTCAGGGGCGGGGAGCTGTTTTTT.

The V and J genes are TRBV7-9 and TRBJ2-7, with D tentatively TRBD1 or TRBD2 (6 bases each). Trimming pared 1 base from V and 2 bases from J, leaving 9 bases between. Per the germline V gene, CDR1 is SEHNR and CDR2 is FQNEAQ (reference sequence). The CDR3 runs to 14 residues. The CDR3 is CASSLDGGPYEQYF. In DNA, the CDR3 is TGTGCCAGCAGCTTAGACGGGGGCCCCTACGAGCAGTACTTC. Based on the CDR3 plus reference TRBV7-9 and TRBJ2-7, the full variable domain is DTGVSQNPRHKITKRGQNVTFRCDPISEHNRLYWYRQTLGQGPEFLTYFQNEAQLEKSRLLSDRFSAERPKGSFSTLEIQRTEQGDSAMYLCASSLDGGPYEQYFGPGTRLTVT.

The rearrangement links TRBV6-6 to TRBJ1-2; possible D gene TRBD1, 5 bases. V was clipped by 6 bases and J by 2 bases, with 10 bases between them. There are 13 residues in the CDR3. Per germline, CDR1 MNHNY and CDR2 SVGAGI (reference sequence). CDR3 nucleotide sequence: TGTGCCAGCAGGGGCAGGGAGAACTATGGCTACACCTTC. This translates into CASRGRENYGYTF.

This clone was seen more than once but under ten times. The sample contains more than one DNA sequence encoding this CDR3. The chain has TRBV18 and TRBJ1-6; D is undetermined. The CDR3 is 12 residues long. V gave up 2 bases and J gave up 10 bases, with 6 bases separating them. Germline V gene lookup returns CDR1 KGHSH and CDR2 LQKENI. DNA for the CDR3: TGTGCCAGCTCACCAGGGGAGTCACCCCTCCACTTT. This encodes CASSPGESPLHF.